This TCR beta chain was found in a study of blood T cells in healthy people across ages (dated by TCRdb to the mid-2010s). The study in broad terms: In model experiments, template switching captured roughly one uniquely barcoded TCR beta cDNA molecule for every two T cells. Age-related changes in TCR beta repertoire diversity were measured in the study by deep sequencing normalized with unique cDNA molecular identifiers. The donors were divided into four age groups: young (average around 15 years), middle-aged (roughly 40), aged (about 60) and long-lived (around 87). To avoid experimental bias, donors of different ages were spread randomly across the sequencing lanes. The study analyzed two additional independent replicas of 1 million unique cDNA reads from the same blood draw for two donors, one aged 18 to 30 and one aged 80 or older. The research as a whole found: Compared with the aged group, the long-lived group had more naive CD4+ T cells, fewer expanded clones and increased TCR diversity, suggesting age selection. Observed TCR beta diversity per million T cells fell roughly linearly with age, and a significant reduction was already apparent by age around 44. Conclusive comparison of naive and antigen-experienced compartments was prevented by the profiling of bulk unsorted PBMCs. Estimates of total diversity based on one million sequenced T cells were regarded as lower bounds and as underestimates. The percentage of naive T cells measured by flow cytometry correlated strongly with observed TCR beta diversity. Because the CMV infection status of the donors was unknown, age-related changes in expanded clonotypes may potentially have been confounded.

Library generation was performed with 5' RACE. The second PCR ran for about 7 to 11 cycles and used a J-beta primer mix along with a sample-barcoded 5' primer. A unique molecular identifier was introduced onto each TCR beta cDNA molecule by a template-switch 5' adaptor carrying 12 random nucleotides. Each sample yielded at least 3 million CDR3-containing paired-end reads. The Mint cDNA synthesis kit, primed by a TRBC-specific oligonucleotide, was used to synthesize first-strand cDNA from all RNA. Following uracil-DNA glycosylase treatment, a first 18-cycle PCR with universal primers M1SS and BC2_uni_R was performed on all cDNA. On the authors' methods: Each sample was normalized by randomly selecting 1 million high-quality reads, each carrying a distinct molecular identifier. Reads with shared molecular identifiers were discarded instead of being binned into consensus sequences. MiTCR, set to a Q25 quality threshold and the strictest error-elimination algorithm, was used for CDR3 identification, clonotype clustering and error correction. A nonparametric unseen species model with Euler transformation was used to estimate a lower bound on total TCR beta diversity. The public reads were reanalyzed by TCRdb: fastp trimming at Q25, MiXCR alignment, in-frame beta chains only. Every entry covers one CDR3 protein and lists the most common genes and DNA from its rows. The V and J calls and clone size are TCRdb's, not the authors'. Here the sample has approximately 1,700,000 distinct CDR3 sequences; around 42% occur a single time. The top ten clones comprise under 25% of the sample.

The donors were about 40 Caucasian individuals from Russia, aged roughly 6 to 100 years, who were systemically healthy. Roughly 10 milliliters of peripheral blood were drawn from each donor into EDTA-treated Vacutainer tubes. Ficoll-Paque density-gradient centrifugation was used to isolate PBMCs, with at least 6.5 million obtained per sample. Trizol reagent was used to extract total RNA from the PBMCs, yielding at least 5 micrograms per sample. Naive CD45RAhigh/CD27high T cell percentages were measured by flow cytometry on a PBMC aliquot from every donor. For this clonotype: Its binding antigen is unknown. Within one base of it there is no much larger clone, and no base qualities were kept.

The CDR3 contains 11 residues, cysteine and phenylalanine counted. Here the CDR3 DNA is all that survives: 33 bases in frame from base 1. The germline V gene supplies CDR1 SGDLS and CDR2 YYNGEE. V is clipped by 4 bases and J by 8 bases, and the sequence between their germline boundaries is 8 bases long. The source is a human donor in good health. The chain links TRBV9 with TRBJ2-3; no confident D gene assignment can be made. Sequenced material: blood. The nucleotides are TGTGCCAGCAGCCCGATCGGTACGCAGTATTTT. This encodes CASSPIGTQYF.